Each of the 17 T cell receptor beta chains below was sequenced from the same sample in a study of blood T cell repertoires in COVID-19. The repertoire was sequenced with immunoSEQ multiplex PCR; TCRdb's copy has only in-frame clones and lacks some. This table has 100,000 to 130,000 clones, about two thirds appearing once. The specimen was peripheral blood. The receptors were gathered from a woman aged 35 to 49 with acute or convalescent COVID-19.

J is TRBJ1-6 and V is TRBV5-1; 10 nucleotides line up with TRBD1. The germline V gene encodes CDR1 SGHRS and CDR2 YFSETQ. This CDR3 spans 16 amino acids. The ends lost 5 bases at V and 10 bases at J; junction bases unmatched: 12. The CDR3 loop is CASSPHSDRGNSPLHF. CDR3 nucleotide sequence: TGCGCCAGCAGTCCTCATTCGGACAGGGGGAACTCACCCCTCCACTTT. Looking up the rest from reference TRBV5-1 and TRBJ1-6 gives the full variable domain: KAGVTQTPRYLIKTRGQQVTLSCSPISGHRSVSWYQQTPGQGLQFLFEYFSETQRNKGNFPGRFSGRQFSNSRSEMNVSTLELGDSALYLCASSPHSDRGNSPLHFGNGTRLTVT.

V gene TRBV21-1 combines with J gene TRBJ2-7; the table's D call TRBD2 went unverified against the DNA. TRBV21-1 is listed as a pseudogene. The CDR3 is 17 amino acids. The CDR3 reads CASSGPASLGQSYEQYF. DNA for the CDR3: TGTGCCAGCAGCGGCCCCGCGAGTCTAGGCCAATCCTACGAGCAGTACTTC.

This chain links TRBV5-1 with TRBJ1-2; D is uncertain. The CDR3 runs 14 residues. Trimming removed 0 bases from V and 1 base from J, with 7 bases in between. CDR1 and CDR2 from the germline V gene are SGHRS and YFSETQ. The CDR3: CASSLEQLNYGYTF. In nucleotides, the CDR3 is TGCGCCAGCAGCTTGGAACAGCTTAACTATGGCTACACCTTC. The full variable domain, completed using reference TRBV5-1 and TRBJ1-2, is KAGVTQTPRYLIKTRGQQVTLSCSPISGHRSVSWYQQTPGQGLQFLFEYFSETQRNKGNFPGRFSGRQFSNSRSEMNVSTLELGDSALYLCASSLEQLNYGYTFGSGTRLTVV.

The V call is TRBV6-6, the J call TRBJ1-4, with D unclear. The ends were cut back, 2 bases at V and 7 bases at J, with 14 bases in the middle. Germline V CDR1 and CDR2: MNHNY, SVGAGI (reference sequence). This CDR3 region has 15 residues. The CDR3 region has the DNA TGTGCCAGCAGTTACCCCGGTGGGGAGGGTGAAAAACTGTTTTTT. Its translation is CASSYPGGEGEKLFF.

In DNA, the CDR3 is TGCGCCAGCAGCCTCAGGGGGACGACGGAGGCTGGGGCCAACGTCCTGACTTTC. Residues: CASSLRGTTEAGANVLTF. The chain joins TRBV5-1 to TRBJ2-6, with 7 bases lining up with TRBD1. V shed 4 bases and J 2 bases; nucleotides not matched to a gene: 12. There are 18 residues in the CDR3. Germline V lookup: CDR1 SGHRS, CDR2 YFSETQ.

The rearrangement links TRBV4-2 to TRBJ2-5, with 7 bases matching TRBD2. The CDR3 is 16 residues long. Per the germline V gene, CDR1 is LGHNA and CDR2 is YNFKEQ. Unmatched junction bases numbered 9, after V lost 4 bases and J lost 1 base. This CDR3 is CASSPTVGGGQETQYF. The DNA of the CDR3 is TGTGCCAGCAGCCCGACCGTTGGGGGGGGCCAAGAGACCCAGTACTTC.

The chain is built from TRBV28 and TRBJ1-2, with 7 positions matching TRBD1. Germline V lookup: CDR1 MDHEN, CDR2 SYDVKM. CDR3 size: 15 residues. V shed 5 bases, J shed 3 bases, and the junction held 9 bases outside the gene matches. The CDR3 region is CASSPGTVVYYGYTF. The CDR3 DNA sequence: TGTGCCAGCAGTCCCGGGACAGTCGTGTACTATGGCTACACCTTC.

CDR3 amino acids: CASSTRQGRISYEQYF. The CDR3 nucleotides are TGTGCCAGCAGTACCCGACAGGGGAGGATAAGCTACGAGCAGTACTTC. The J gene is TRBJ2-7, the V gene TRBV28; the match to TRBD1 covers 8 bases. CDR3 length: 16 residues. Germline CDR1 is MDHEN and CDR2 is SYDVKM. J was trimmed by 3 bases and V by 5 bases; bases with no gene match: 12.

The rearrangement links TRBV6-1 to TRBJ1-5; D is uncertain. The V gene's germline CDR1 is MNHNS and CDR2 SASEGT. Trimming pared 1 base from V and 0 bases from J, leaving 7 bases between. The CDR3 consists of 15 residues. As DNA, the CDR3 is TGTGCCAGCAGTGAAGTAGAGTTTAGCAATCAGCCCCAGCATTTT. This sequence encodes CASSEVEFSNQPQHF.

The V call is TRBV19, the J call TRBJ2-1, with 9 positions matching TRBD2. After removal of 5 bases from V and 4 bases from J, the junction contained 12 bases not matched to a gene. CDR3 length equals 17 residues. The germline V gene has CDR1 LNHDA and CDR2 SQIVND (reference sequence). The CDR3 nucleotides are TGTGCCAGTAGTCTTCTAGCGGGGTCTATTGGGTACAATGAGCAGTTCTTC. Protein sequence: CASSLLAGSIGYNEQFF.

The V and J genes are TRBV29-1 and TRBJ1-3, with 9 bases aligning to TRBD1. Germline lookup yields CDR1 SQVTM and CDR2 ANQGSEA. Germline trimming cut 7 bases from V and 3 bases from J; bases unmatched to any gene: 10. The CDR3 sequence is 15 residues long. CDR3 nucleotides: TGCAGCGCCGTCACCACAGGGGGCATTGGAAACACCATATATTTT. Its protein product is CSAVTTGGIGNTIYF. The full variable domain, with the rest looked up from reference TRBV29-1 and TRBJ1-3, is SAVISQKPSRDICQRGTSLTIQCQVDSQVTMMFWYRQQPGQSLTLIATANQGSEATYESGFVIDKFPISRPNLTFSTLTVSNMSPEDSSIYLCSAVTTGGIGNTIYFGEGSWLTVV.

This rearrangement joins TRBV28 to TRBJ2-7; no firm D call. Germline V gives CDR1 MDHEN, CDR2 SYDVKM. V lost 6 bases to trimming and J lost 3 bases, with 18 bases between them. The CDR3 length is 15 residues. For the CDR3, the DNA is TGTGCCAGCAGCTCACCCTTTACTGGGCTCTACGAGCAGTACTTC. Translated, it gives CASSSPFTGLYEQYF.

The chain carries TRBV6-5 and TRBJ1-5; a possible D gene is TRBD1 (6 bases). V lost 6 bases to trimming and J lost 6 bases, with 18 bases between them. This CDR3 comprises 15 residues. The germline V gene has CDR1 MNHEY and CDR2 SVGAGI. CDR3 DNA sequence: TGTGCCAGCAGGGCGGGGGGGGCTGGGTCTCAGCCCCAGCATTTT. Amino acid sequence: CASRAGGAGSQPQHF.

CDR3 protein: CASSPEREQYF. DNA for the CDR3: TGTGCCAGCTCACCAGAGAGGGAGCAGTACTTC. The chain couples TRBV18 to TRBJ2-7; D gene ambiguous. This CDR3 spans 11 amino acids. Germline assignment: CDR1 KGHSH and CDR2 LQKENI. V was shortened by 2 bases and J by 7 bases, with 6 bases between the two germline ends.

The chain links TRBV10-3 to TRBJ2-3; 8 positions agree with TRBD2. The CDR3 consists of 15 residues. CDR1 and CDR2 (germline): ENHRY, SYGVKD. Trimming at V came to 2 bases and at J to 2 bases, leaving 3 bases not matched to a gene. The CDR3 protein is CAISERGGPTDTQYF. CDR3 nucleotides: TGTGCCATCAGTGAGCGGGGGGGCCCCACAGATACGCAGTATTTT.

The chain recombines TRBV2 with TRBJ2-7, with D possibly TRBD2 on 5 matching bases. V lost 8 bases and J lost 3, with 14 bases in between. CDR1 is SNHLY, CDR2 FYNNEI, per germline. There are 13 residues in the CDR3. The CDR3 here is CASEPGIGYEQYF. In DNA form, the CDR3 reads TGTGCCAGCGAGCCGGGGATTGGCTACGAGCAGTACTTC.

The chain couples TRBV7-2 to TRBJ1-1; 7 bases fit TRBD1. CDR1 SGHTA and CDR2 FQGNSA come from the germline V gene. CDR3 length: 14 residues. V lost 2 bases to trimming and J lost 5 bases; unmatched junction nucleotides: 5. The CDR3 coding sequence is TGTGCCAGCAGCTTAAGGGGGCGGGGAACTGAAGCTTTCTTT. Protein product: CASSLRGRGTEAFF.